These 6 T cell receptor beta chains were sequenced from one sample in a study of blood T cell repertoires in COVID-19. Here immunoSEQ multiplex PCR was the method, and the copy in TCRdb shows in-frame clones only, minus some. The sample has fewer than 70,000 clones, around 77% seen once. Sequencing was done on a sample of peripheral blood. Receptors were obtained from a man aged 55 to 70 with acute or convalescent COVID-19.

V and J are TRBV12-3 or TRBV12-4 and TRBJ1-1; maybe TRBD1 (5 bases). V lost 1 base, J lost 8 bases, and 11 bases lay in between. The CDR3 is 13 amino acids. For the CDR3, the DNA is TGTGCCAGCAGTTTAGTCGGGGGACCCGAAGCTTTCTTT. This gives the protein CASSLVGGPEAFF.

In DNA, the CDR3 is TGTGCCAGCCGGACAGAAAACACCATATATTTT. This sequence encodes CASRTENTIYF. The V gene is TRBV28, the J gene TRBJ1-3; TRBD1 is a possible D gene (6 bases). Germline CDR1 reads MDHEN; CDR2 reads SYDVKM. CDR3 length: 11 amino acids. V lost 8 bases to trimming and J lost 6 bases, with 8 bases between them.

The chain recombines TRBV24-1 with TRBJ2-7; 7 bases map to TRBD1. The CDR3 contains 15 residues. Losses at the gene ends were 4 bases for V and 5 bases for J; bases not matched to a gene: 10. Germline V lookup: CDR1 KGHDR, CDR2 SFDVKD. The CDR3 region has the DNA TGTGCCACCAGTGACGCCGGGACAGTAACGAACGAGCAGTACTTC. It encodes CATSDAGTVTNEQYF.

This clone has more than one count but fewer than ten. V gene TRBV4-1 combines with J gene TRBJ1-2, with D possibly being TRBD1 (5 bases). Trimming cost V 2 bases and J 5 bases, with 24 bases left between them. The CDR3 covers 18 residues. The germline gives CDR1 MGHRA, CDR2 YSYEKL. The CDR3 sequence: CASSQKGKGGGVLYGYTF. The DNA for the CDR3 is TGCGCCAGCAGCCAAAAAGGGAAGGGCGGGGGTGTTCTTTATGGCTACACCTTC.

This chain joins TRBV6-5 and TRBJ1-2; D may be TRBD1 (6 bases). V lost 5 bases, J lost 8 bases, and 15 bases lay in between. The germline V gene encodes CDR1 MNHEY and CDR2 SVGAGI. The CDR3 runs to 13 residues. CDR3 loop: CASSLQGLYGYTF. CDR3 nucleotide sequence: TGTGCCAGCAGTCTACAGGGCCTGTACGGCTACACCTTC.

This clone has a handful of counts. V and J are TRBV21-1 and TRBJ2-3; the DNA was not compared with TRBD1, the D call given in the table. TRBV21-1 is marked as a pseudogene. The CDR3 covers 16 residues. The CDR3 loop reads CASSKRQGPAHDTQYF. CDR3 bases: TGTGCCAGCAGCAAACGGCAGGGCCCTGCACATGATACGCAGTATTTT.